A selection of T cell receptor beta chains follows, all from one sample in a study of blood T cell repertoires in COVID-19. The repertoire was sequenced with immunoSEQ multiplex PCR; TCRdb's copy has only in-frame clones and lacks some. There are about 380,000 clones in the sample; more than 75% occur only once, and 0.9% to 1.5% lies in the top ten. Sample: PBMCs or T cells enriched from blood (not recorded which). The receptors were sampled from a woman aged 18-29 years who had recovered from COVID-19. Each CDR3 is given with its conserved first and last residue. A D gene is named only where the DNA matches it firmly. Clone size is shown for a subset of rows, as once, few, many or a class of expanded clone.

abundance: -; len: 16; v_gene: TRBV19; d_gene: -; j_gene: TRBJ2-3; CDR3nt: TGTGCCAGTAGTATAACTATAGGACGGGATACAGATACGCAGTATTTT; CDR3aa: CASSITIGRDTDTQYF
abundance: -; len: 13; v_gene: TRBV4-3; d_gene: -; j_gene: TRBJ2-5; CDR3nt: TGCGCCAGCAGCCGTCAGTTAAAAGAGACCCAGTACTTC; CDR3aa: CASSRQLKETQYF
abundance: -; len: 12; v_gene: TRBV12-3/TRBV12-4; d_gene: -; j_gene: TRBJ1-6; CDR3nt: TGTGCCAGCAGTTTCAGGAACCTGGGCCTTTTCTTT; CDR3aa: CASSFRNLGLFF
abundance: -; len: 14; v_gene: TRBV11-3; d_gene: -; j_gene: TRBJ1-4; CDR3nt: TGTGCCAGCAGCCCCCCGTTGCGTAATGAAAAACTGTTTTTT; CDR3aa: CASSPPLRNEKLFF
abundance: -; len: 15; v_gene: TRBV6-5; d_gene: -; j_gene: TRBJ1-6; CDR3nt: TGTGCCAGCAGTACAGGGACAAGCCCAAATTCACCCCTCCACTTT; CDR3aa: CASSTGTSPNSPLHF
abundance: -; len: 15; v_gene: TRBV11-3; d_gene: -; j_gene: TRBJ2-2; CDR3nt: TGTGCCAGCAGCTTAGGACTCGGGAACACCGGGGAGCTGTTTTTT; CDR3aa: CASSLGLGNTGELFF
abundance: -; len: 15; v_gene: TRBV5-6; d_gene: -; j_gene: TRBJ1-5; CDR3nt: TGTGCCAGCAGCTTGGGGTCAGGTGACAATCAGCCCCAGCATTTT; CDR3aa: CASSLGSGDNQPQHF
abundance: once; len: 16; v_gene: TRBV11-2; d_gene: TRBD2; j_gene: TRBJ2-3; CDR3nt: TGTGCCAGCAGCTTAGTTGCCGGGGGGGCCTTAAATACGCAGTATTTT; CDR3aa: CASSLVAGGALNTQYF
abundance: -; len: 15; v_gene: TRBV18; d_gene: TRBD2; j_gene: TRBJ2-5; CDR3nt: TGTGCCAGCTCACCTGGTCGGGGGGACCAAGAGACCCAGTACTTC; CDR3aa: CASSPGRGDQETQYF
abundance: -; len: 14; v_gene: TRBV2; d_gene: TRBD1; j_gene: TRBJ2-7; CDR3nt: TGTGCCAGCATCGGGACAGGGGGCCCCTACGAGCAGTACTTC; CDR3aa: CASIGTGGPYEQYF
abundance: -; len: 12; v_gene: TRBV5-1; d_gene: -; j_gene: TRBJ2-1; CDR3nt: TGCGCCAGCAGCGTAGACAGGGAGGATGAGTTCTTC; CDR3aa: CASSVDREDEFF
abundance: -; len: 15; v_gene: TRBV7-2; d_gene: -; j_gene: TRBJ2-7; CDR3nt: TGTGCCAGCAGCTTAGGGGGGCGATTCTCCTACGAGCAGTACTTC; CDR3aa: CASSLGGRFSYEQYF
abundance: -; len: 14; v_gene: TRBV11-2; d_gene: -; j_gene: TRBJ1-5; CDR3nt: TGTGCCAGCAGCTTAGACAGGGTAGGACAGCCCCAGCATTTT; CDR3aa: CASSLDRVGQPQHF
abundance: -; len: 14; v_gene: TRBV7-8; d_gene: -; j_gene: TRBJ1-2; CDR3nt: TGTGCCAGCAGCGCTGTCGGAGTCAGCTATGGCTACACCTTC; CDR3aa: CASSAVGVSYGYTF
abundance: -; len: 14; v_gene: TRBV10-3; d_gene: TRBD2; j_gene: TRBJ2-3; CDR3nt: TGTGCCATCCACCGGGGGGGGGAGGCAGATACGCAGTATTTT; CDR3aa: CAIHRGGEADTQYF
abundance: -; len: 14; v_gene: TRBV9; d_gene: TRBD1; j_gene: TRBJ1-1; CDR3nt: TGTGCCAGCAGCGTACAGGGGGACTACACTGAAGCTTTCTTT; CDR3aa: CASSVQGDYTEAFF
abundance: -; len: 13; v_gene: TRBV7-6; d_gene: TRBD1; j_gene: TRBJ1-1; CDR3nt: TGTGCCAGCAGCCCCCGGACAGGGCCTGAAGCTTTCTTT; CDR3aa: CASSPRTGPEAFF
abundance: -; len: 12; v_gene: TRBV18; d_gene: TRBD1; j_gene: TRBJ1-1; CDR3nt: TGTGCCAGCTCACCGGACAGGCGGGAAGCTTTCTTT; CDR3aa: CASSPDRREAFF
abundance: -; len: 13; v_gene: TRBV10-3; d_gene: TRBD1; j_gene: TRBJ1-5; CDR3nt: TGTGCCATCAGTGTAGACAGGGGCGAGGTCCAGCATTTT; CDR3aa: CAISVDRGEVQHF
abundance: -; len: 14; v_gene: TRBV10-2; d_gene: TRBD1; j_gene: TRBJ1-6; CDR3nt: TGCGCCAGCGGACAGGGGGGAACAAATTCACCCCTCCACTTT; CDR3aa: CASGQGGTNSPLHF
abundance: once; len: 12; v_gene: TRBV10-3; d_gene: TRBD1; j_gene: TRBJ1-1; CDR3nt: TGTGCCACCGGGACAGGGAACACTGAAGCTTTCTTT; CDR3aa: CATGTGNTEAFF
abundance: -; len: 15; v_gene: TRBV6-5; d_gene: -; j_gene: TRBJ1-6; CDR3nt: TGTGCCAGCCAGACTCTCGAGGGTACCAATTCACCCCTCCACTTT; CDR3aa: CASQTLEGTNSPLHF
abundance: -; len: 16; v_gene: TRBV5-4; d_gene: TRBD1; j_gene: TRBJ1-1; CDR3nt: TGTGCCAGCAGCCCAGGGGGTGGGCTAAGAGACACTGAAGCTTTCTTT; CDR3aa: CASSPGGGLRDTEAFF
abundance: -; len: 18; v_gene: TRBV6-6; d_gene: -; j_gene: TRBJ1-6; CDR3nt: TGTGCCAGCAGTCCGGACGCGGGGAGAGTCCCCTATAATTCACCCCTCCACTTT; CDR3aa: CASSPDAGRVPYNSPLHF
abundance: -; len: 16; v_gene: TRBV5-6; d_gene: -; j_gene: TRBJ2-2; CDR3nt: TGTGCCAGCAGCTTGGTGGAGGGGCGGAACACCGGGGAGCTGTTTTTT; CDR3aa: CASSLVEGRNTGELFF
abundance: -; len: 15; v_gene: TRBV7-3; d_gene: -; j_gene: TRBJ1-6; CDR3nt: TGTGCCAGCAGCTTATTGGGGAGTTGGGCTTCACCCCTCCACTTT; CDR3aa: CASSLLGSWASPLHF
abundance: -; len: 12; v_gene: TRBV10-1; d_gene: -; j_gene: TRBJ1-2; CDR3nt: TGCGCCAGCGGTTCAGGGGTTAATGGCTACACCTTC; CDR3aa: CASGSGVNGYTF
abundance: -; len: 15; v_gene: TRBV6-5; d_gene: -; j_gene: TRBJ2-5; CDR3nt: TGTGCCAGCAGTCTCGTTGGGGGGTCTGGAGAGACCCAGTACTTC; CDR3aa: CASSLVGGSGETQYF
abundance: -; len: 17; v_gene: TRBV5-4; d_gene: TRBD1; j_gene: TRBJ1-2; CDR3nt: TGTGCCAGCAGACCTTTCTTCACAGGGGCTAAGGGGGGTGGCTACACCTTC; CDR3aa: CASRPFFTGAKGGGYTF
abundance: -; len: 14; v_gene: TRBV29-1; d_gene: TRBD2; j_gene: TRBJ2-1; CDR3nt: TGCAGCGTTGACACTAGCGGGGGTTACAATGAGCAGTTCTTC; CDR3aa: CSVDTSGGYNEQFF
abundance: -; len: 16; v_gene: TRBV7-9; d_gene: TRBD1; j_gene: TRBJ1-1; CDR3nt: TGTGCCAGCAGCTTAGGATATTCGACAGGGGCCGAGGGAGCTTTCTTT; CDR3aa: CASSLGYSTGAEGAFF
abundance: -; len: 14; v_gene: TRBV25-1; d_gene: TRBD2; j_gene: TRBJ2-3; CDR3nt: TGTGCCAGCAGTGAATGGGGAGGGACTAAAACGCAGTATTTT; CDR3aa: CASSEWGGTKTQYF
abundance: -; len: 14; v_gene: TRBV6-5; d_gene: TRBD1; j_gene: TRBJ2-1; CDR3nt: TGTGCCAGCAGTTACTGGGACAGGAACAATGAGCAGTTCTTC; CDR3aa: CASSYWDRNNEQFF
abundance: -; len: 18; v_gene: TRBV7-2; d_gene: TRBD1; j_gene: TRBJ2-6; CDR3nt: TGTGCCAGCAGCCGTCCGGGACAGGGGAAGGCTGGGGCCAACGTCCTGACTTTC; CDR3aa: CASSRPGQGKAGANVLTF
abundance: -; len: 18; v_gene: TRBV7-6; d_gene: -; j_gene: TRBJ2-3; CDR3nt: TGTGCCAGCAGCTCCGGTAAAGGGGGTTTTCCTAGCACAGATACGCAGTATTTT; CDR3aa: CASSSGKGGFPSTDTQYF
abundance: -; len: 18; v_gene: TRBV5-4; d_gene: TRBD1; j_gene: TRBJ2-2; CDR3nt: TGTGCCAGCAACCTCGACAGGGGTCGGGGTTCGAACACCGGGGAGCTGTTTTTT; CDR3aa: CASNLDRGRGSNTGELFF
abundance: -; len: 18; v_gene: TRBV6-2/TRBV6-3; d_gene: TRBD2; j_gene: TRBJ2-3; CDR3nt: TGTGCCAGCAGTTACCCCCTGACTAGCGGGGGCCGCACAGATACGCAGTATTTT; CDR3aa: CASSYPLTSGGRTDTQYF
abundance: -; len: 12; v_gene: TRBV30; d_gene: -; j_gene: TRBJ1-3; CDR3nt: TGTGCCTGGAGCTACTCTGGAAACACCATATATTTT; CDR3aa: CAWSYSGNTIYF
abundance: -; len: 19; v_gene: TRBV4-1; d_gene: TRBD2; j_gene: TRBJ2-4; CDR3nt: TGCGCCAGCAGCCAAGAAGGACTAAGCGGGGGGGCTGCCAAAAACATTCAGTACTTC; CDR3aa: CASSQEGLSGGAAKNIQYF
abundance: few; len: 15; v_gene: TRBV29-1; d_gene: TRBD1; j_gene: TRBJ2-7; CDR3nt: TGCAGCGTTGAAGTGGGGACAGGGGAGACCTACGAGCAGTACTTC; CDR3aa: CSVEVGTGETYEQYF
abundance: -; len: 15; v_gene: TRBV5-1; d_gene: -; j_gene: TRBJ1-4; CDR3nt: TGCGCCAGCAGCTTAAATCTTGGCACTAATGAAAAACTGTTTTTT; CDR3aa: CASSLNLGTNEKLFF
abundance: -; len: 18; v_gene: TRBV5-1; d_gene: -; j_gene: TRBJ1-1; CDR3nt: TGCGCCAGCAGCAAGGTCCCGACAGCCCGACAAGTGAACACTGAAGCTTTCTTT; CDR3aa: CASSKVPTARQVNTEAFF
abundance: -; len: 13; v_gene: TRBV7-3; d_gene: -; j_gene: TRBJ1-1; CDR3nt: TGTGCCAGCAGCTTAAATTCGGACACTGAAGCTTTCTTT; CDR3aa: CASSLNSDTEAFF
abundance: -; len: 15; v_gene: TRBV7-6; d_gene: TRBD1; j_gene: TRBJ2-7; CDR3nt: TGTGCCAGCAGCTCTCCGGGACAGGGGGCGTACGAGCAGTACTTC; CDR3aa: CASSSPGQGAYEQYF
abundance: -; len: 15; v_gene: TRBV29-1; d_gene: -; j_gene: TRBJ1-2; CDR3nt: TGCAGCGTTCGATTGACAGCCCAAACCTGGAATGGCTACACCTTC; CDR3aa: CSVRLTAQTWNGYTF
abundance: -; len: 13; v_gene: TRBV20-1; d_gene: -; j_gene: TRBJ1-2; CDR3nt: TGCAGTGCTAGTCGAGTCGGGAGCGGTGGCTACACCTTC; CDR3aa: CSASRVGSGGYTF
abundance: -; len: 15; v_gene: TRBV19; d_gene: -; j_gene: TRBJ1-5; CDR3nt: TGTGCCAGTAGTATATTCAGCGGAGAGGTTCAGCCCCAGCATTTT; CDR3aa: CASSIFSGEVQPQHF
abundance: -; len: 14; v_gene: TRBV10-1; d_gene: -; j_gene: TRBJ1-5; CDR3nt: TGCGCCAGCCGAAAACGACGGGTAAATCAGCCCCAGCATTTT; CDR3aa: CASRKRRVNQPQHF
abundance: -; len: 16; v_gene: TRBV4-1; d_gene: TRBD2; j_gene: TRBJ2-3; CDR3nt: TGCGCCAGCAGCCACACAGCGGGGGGTTACTCAGATACGCAGTATTTT; CDR3aa: CASSHTAGGYSDTQYF